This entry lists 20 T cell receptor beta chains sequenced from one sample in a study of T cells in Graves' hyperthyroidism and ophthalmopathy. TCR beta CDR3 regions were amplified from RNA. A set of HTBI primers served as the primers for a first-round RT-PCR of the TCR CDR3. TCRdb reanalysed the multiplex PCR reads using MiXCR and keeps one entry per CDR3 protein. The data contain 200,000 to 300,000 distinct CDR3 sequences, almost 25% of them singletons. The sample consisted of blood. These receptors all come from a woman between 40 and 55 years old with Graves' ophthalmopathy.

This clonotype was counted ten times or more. CDR3 region: CASSPDGTSLPYF. The CDR3 DNA reads as TGTGCCAGCAGCCCCGACGGGACTAGTCTTCCGTACTTC. The chain joins TRBV11-2 to TRBJ2-7, with 8 bases that match TRBD2. The germline CDR1 and CDR2 sequences are SGHAT and FQNNGV. This CDR3 is built from 13 residues. The V segment lost 5 bases and the J segment 12 bases; nucleotides outside the gene matches: 12.

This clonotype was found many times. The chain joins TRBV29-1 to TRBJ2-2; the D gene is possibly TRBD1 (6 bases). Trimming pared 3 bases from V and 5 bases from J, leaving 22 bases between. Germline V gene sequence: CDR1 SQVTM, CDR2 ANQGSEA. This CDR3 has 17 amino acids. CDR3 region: CSVEGEQGPGWTGELFF. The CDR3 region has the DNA TGCAGCGTTGAGGGGGAACAGGGTCCGGGATGGACCGGGGAGCTGTTTTTT.

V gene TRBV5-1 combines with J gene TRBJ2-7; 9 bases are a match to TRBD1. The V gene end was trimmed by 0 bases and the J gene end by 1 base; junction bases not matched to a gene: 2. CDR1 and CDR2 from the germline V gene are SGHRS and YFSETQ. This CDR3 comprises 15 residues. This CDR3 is CASSLGQGESYEQYF. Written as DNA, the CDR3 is TGCGCCAGCAGCTTGGGACAGGGGGAGTCCTACGAGCAGTACTTC.

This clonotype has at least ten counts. DNA of the CDR3: TGTGCCAGCAGTGAAGAAGGGGGAGGAGATGGCTACACCTTC. It yields the protein CASSEEGGGDGYTF. V and J are TRBV2 and TRBJ1-2; the D gene is possibly TRBD1 (6 bases). Trimming left V 1 base short and J 6 bases short, with 12 bases between. CDR1 SNHLY and CDR2 FYNNEI come from the germline V gene. The length of the CDR3 is 14 residues.

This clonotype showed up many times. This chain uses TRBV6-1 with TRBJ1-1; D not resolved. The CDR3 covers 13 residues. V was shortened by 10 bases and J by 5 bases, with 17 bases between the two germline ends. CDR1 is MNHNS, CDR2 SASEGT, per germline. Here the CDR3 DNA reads TGTGCCACCCGCCCCGGGGTTTATACTGAAGCTTTCTTT. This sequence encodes CATRPGVYTEAFF.

For the CDR3, the DNA is TGTGCCAGCAGAGGACAGGGAAGTTCACCCCTCCACTTT. It codes for CASRGQGSSPLHF. The rearrangement links TRBV6-1 to TRBJ1-6, with TRBD1 identical over 8 bases. V was pared by 6 bases and J by 9 bases, with 4 bases of the junction left unmatched. CDR1 MNHNS and CDR2 SASEGT come from the germline V gene. The CDR3 runs 13 residues.

CDR3 in amino acids: CSARDHDGGGYGYTF. CDR3 coding DNA: TGCAGTGCTAGAGATCACGATGGAGGTGGCTATGGCTACACCTTC. The V and J genes are TRBV20-1 and TRBJ1-2; D not resolved. Germline V gene data show CDR1 as DFQATT and CDR2 as SNEGSKA (reference sequence). This CDR3 has 15 amino acids. V lost 0 bases to trimming and J lost 4 bases, with 15 bases between them.

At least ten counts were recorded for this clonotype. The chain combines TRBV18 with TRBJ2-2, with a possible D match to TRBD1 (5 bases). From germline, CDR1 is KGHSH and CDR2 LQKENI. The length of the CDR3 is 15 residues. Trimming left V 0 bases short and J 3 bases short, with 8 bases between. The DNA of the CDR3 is TGTGCCAGCTCACCACCCCGCAGGGACACCGGGGAGCTGTTTTTT. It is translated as CASSPPRRDTGELFF.

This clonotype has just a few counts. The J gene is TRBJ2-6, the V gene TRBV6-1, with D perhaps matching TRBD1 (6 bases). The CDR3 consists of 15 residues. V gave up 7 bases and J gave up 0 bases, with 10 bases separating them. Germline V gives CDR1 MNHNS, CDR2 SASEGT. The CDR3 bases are TGTGCCAGCATGACAGGTCCCTCTGGGGCCAACGTCCTGACTTTC. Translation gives CASMTGPSGANVLTF.

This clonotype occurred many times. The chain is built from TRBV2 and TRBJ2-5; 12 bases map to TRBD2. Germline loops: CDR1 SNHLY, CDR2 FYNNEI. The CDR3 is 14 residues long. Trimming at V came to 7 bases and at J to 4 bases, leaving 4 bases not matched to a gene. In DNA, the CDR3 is TGTGCCAGCATGGCTAGCGGGAGGGGAGAGACCCAGTACTTC. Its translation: CASMASGRGETQYF.

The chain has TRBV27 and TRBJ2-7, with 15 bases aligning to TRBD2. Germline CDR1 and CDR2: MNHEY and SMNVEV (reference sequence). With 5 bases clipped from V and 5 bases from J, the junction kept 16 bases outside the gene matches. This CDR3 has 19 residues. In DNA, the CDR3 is TGTGCCAGCAGTACTATGTCGTTAGGGACTAGCGGGAGGACCCACGAGCAGTACTTC. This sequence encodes CASSTMSLGTSGRTHEQYF.

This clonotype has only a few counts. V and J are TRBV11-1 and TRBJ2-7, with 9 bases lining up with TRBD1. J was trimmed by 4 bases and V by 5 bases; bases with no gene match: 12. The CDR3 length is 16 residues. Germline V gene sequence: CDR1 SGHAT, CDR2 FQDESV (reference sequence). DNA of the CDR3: TGTGCCAGCAGCCCTAGTCCGGGACAGGGATTATACGAGCAGTACTTC. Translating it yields CASSPSPGQGLYEQYF.

CDR3 sequence reads: CAISESEGGIDEQYV. The CDR3 nucleotides read TGTGCCATCAGTGAGTCTGAAGGGGGCATAGACGAGCAGTACGTC. This sequence joins TRBV10-3 and TRBJ2-7; 7 bases are shared with TRBD1. With 0 bases clipped from V and 5 bases from J, the junction kept 7 bases outside the gene matches. This CDR3 spans 15 amino acids. Germline V gene sequence: CDR1 ENHRY, CDR2 SYGVKD.

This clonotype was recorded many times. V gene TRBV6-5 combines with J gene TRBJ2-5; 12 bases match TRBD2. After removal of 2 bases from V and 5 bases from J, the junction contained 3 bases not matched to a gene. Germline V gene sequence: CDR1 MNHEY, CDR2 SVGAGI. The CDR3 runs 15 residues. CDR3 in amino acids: CASSYRLAGDETQYF. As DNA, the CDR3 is TGTGCCAGCAGTTACAGACTAGCGGGAGATGAGACCCAGTACTTC.

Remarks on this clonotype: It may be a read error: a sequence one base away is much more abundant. DNA for the CDR3: TGTGCCAGCAGCCTGGGACATCACCTCACTGAAGCTTTCTTT. It is translated as CASSLGHHLTEAFF. V and J are TRBV3-1 and TRBJ1-1; the D gene is possibly TRBD1 (6 bases). Germline CDR1 is LGHDT and CDR2 is YNNKEL (reference sequence). Trimming took off 4 bases at V and 4 bases at J, with 13 bases between the two ends. The CDR3 covers 14 residues. The full variable domain, completed using reference TRBV3-1 and TRBJ1-1, is DTAVSQTPKYLVTQMGNDKSIKCEQNLGHDTMYWYKQDSKKFLKIMFSYNNKELIINETVPNRFSPKSPDKAHLNLHINSLELGDSAVYFCASSLGHHLTEAFFGQGTRLTVV.

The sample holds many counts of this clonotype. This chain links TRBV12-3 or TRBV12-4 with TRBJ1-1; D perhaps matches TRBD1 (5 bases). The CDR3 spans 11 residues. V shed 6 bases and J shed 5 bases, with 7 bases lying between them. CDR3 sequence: CASRGRTEAFF. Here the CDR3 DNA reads TGTGCCAGCAGGGGACGGACTGAAGCTTTCTTT.

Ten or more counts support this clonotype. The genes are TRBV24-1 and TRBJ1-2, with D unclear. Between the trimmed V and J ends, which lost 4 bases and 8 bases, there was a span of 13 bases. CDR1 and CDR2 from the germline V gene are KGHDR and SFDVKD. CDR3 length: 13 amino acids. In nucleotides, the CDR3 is TGTGCCACCAGTGACCAGACAATATCGGGCTACACCTTC. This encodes CATSDQTISGYTF.

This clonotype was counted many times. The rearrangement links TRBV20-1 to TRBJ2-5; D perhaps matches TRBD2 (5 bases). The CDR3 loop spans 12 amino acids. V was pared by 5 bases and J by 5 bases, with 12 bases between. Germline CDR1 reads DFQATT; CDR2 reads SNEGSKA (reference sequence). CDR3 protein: CSAPRAGETQYF. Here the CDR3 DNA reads TGCAGTGCTCCGAGGGCCGGGGAGACCCAGTACTTC.

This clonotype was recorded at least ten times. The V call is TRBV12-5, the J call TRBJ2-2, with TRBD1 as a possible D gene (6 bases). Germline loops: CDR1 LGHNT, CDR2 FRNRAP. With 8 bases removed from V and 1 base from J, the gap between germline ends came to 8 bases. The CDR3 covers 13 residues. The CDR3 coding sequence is TGTGCTAGTCAGGGGCGGAACACCGGGGAGCTGTTTTTT. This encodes CASQGRNTGELFF.

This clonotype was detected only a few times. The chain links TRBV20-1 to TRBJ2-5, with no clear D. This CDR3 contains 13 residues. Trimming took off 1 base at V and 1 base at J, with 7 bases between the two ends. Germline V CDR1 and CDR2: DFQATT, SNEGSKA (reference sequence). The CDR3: CSARAGSQETQYF. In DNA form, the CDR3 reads TGCAGTGCTAGAGCCGGTTCCCAAGAGACCCAGTACTTC.